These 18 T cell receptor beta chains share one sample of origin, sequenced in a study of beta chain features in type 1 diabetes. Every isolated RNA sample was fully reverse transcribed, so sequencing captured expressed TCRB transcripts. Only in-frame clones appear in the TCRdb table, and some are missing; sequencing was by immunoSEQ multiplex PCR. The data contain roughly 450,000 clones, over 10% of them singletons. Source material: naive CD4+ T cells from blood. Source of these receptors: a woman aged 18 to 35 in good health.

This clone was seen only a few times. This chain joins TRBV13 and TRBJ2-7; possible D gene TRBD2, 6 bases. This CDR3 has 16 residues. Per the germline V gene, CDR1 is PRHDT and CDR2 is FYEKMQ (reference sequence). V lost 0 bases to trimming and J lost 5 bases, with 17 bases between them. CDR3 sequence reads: CASSLGWRARVDEQYF. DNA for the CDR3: TGTGCCAGCAGCTTAGGTTGGAGGGCCCGGGTTGACGAGCAGTACTTC. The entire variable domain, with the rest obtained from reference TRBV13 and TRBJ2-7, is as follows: AAGVIQSPRHLIKEKRETATLKCYPIPRHDTVYWYQQGPGQDPQFLISFYEKMQSDKGSIPDRFSAQQFSDYHSELNMSSLELGDSALYFCASSLGWRARVDEQYFGPGTRLTVT.

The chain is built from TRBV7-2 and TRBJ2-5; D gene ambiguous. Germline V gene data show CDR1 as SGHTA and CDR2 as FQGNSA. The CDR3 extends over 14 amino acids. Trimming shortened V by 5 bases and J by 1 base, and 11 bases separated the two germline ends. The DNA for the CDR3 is TGTGCCAGCAGCCTACCTCCAGGCCAAGAGACCCAGTACTTC. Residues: CASSLPPGQETQYF.

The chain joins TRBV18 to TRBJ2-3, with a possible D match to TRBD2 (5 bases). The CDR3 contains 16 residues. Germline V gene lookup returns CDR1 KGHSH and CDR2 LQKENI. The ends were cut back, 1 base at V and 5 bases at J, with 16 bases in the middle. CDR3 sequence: CASSPLAQRVGDTQYF. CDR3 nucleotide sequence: TGTGCCAGCTCACCACTAGCCCAGAGGGTAGGAGATACGCAGTATTTT.

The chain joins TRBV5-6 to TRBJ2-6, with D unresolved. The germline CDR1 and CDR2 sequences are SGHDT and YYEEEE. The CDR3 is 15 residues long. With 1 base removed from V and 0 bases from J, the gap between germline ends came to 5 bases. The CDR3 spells CASSLFGSGANVLTF. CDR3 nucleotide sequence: TGTGCCAGCAGCTTGTTCGGCTCTGGGGCCAACGTCCTGACTTTC.

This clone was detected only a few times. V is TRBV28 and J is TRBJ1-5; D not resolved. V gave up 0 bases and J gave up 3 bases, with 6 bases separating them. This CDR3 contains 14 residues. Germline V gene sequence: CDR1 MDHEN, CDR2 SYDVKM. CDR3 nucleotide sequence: TGTGCCAGCAGTTTATGGGTCTCCAATCAGCCCCAGCATTTT. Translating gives CASSLWVSNQPQHF.

The CDR3 nucleotides read TGTGCCAGCAGTTATGGCGGGGGGGAATACGAGCAGTACGTC. Its protein is CASSYGGGEYEQYV. This sequence joins TRBV6-6 and TRBJ2-7; 9 bases align to TRBD2. V was clipped by 3 bases and J by 4 bases; unmatched bases: 4. CDR1 and CDR2 from the germline V gene are MNHNY and SVGAGI (reference sequence). The CDR3 loop spans 14 amino acids.

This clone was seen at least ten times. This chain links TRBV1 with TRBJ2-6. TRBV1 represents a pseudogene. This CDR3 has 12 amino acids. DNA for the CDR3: TGCACCAGCAGCCAAGGGGCCAACGTCCTGACTTTC. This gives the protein CTSSQGANVLTF.

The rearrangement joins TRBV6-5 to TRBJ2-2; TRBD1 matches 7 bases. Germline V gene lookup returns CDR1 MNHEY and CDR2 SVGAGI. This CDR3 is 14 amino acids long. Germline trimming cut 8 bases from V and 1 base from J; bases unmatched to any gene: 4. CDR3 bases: TGTGCCAGCTGGGGACAGAGGAACACCGGGGAGCTGTTTTTT. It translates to CASWGQRNTGELFF.

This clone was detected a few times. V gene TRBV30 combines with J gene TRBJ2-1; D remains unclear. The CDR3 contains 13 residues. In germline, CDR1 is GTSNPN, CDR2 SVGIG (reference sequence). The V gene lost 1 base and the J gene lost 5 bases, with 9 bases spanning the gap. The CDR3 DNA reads TGTGCCTGGAGTGGTGGGTTCGACAATGAGCAGTTCTTC. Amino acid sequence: CAWSGGFDNEQFF.

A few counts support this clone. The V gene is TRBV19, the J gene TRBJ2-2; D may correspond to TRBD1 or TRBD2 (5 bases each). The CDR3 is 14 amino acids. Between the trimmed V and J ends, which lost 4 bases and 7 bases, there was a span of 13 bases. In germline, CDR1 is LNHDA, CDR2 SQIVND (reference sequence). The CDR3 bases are TGTGCCAGTAGTAGGGGACCCCTCGGCGGGGAGCTGTTTTTT. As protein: CASSRGPLGGELFF.

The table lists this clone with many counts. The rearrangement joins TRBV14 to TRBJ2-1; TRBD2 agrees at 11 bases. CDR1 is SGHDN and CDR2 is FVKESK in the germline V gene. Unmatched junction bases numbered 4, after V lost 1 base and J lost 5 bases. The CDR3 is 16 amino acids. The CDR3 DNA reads TGTGCCAGCAGCCAAGTTCGACTAGCGGGGCACAATGAGCAGTTCTTC. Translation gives CASSQVRLAGHNEQFF.

The CDR3 reads CASSLGLGISVNTEAFF. CDR3 nucleotides: TGCGCCAGCAGCTTGGGGCTCGGGATTTCCGTGAACACTGAAGCTTTCTTT. The J gene is TRBJ1-1, the V gene TRBV5-1; D gene ambiguous. The CDR3 runs 17 residues. Germline CDR1 is SGHRS and CDR2 is YFSETQ. V gave up 0 bases and J gave up 0 bases, with 15 bases separating them.

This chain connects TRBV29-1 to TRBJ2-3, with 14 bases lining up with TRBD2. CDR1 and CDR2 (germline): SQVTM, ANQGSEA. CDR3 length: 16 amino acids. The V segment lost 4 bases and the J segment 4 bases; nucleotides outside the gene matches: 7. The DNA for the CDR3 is TGCAGCGTTGCGGGGACTAGCGGGGGACGCTCAGATACGCAGTATTTT. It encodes CSVAGTSGGRSDTQYF.

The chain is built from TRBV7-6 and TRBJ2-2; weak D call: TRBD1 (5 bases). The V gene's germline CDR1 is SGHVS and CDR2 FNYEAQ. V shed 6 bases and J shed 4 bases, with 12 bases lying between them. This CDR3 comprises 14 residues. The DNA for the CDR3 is TGTGCCAGCAGAGCAGGGTTCGGCACCGGGGAGCTGTTTTTT. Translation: CASRAGFGTGELFF.

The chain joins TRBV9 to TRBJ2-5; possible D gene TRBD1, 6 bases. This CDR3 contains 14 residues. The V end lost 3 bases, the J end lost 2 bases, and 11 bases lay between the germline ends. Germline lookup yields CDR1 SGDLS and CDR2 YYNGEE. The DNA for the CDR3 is TGTGCCAGCAGCGCCAGGACAGAACAAGAGACCCAGTACTTC. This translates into CASSARTEQETQYF.

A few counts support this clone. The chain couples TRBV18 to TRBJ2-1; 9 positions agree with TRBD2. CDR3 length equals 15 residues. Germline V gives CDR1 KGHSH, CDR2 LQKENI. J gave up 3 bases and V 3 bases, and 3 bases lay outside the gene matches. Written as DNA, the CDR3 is TGTGCCAGCTCACCCCTAGCGGGGATCTACAATGAGCAGTTCTTC. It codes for CASSPLAGIYNEQFF. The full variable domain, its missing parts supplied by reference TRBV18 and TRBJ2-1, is NAGVMQNPRHLVRRRGQEARLRCSPMKGHSHVYWYRQLPEEGLKFMVYLQKENIIDESGMPKERFSAEFPKEGPSILRIQQVVRGDSAAYFCASSPLAGIYNEQFFGPGTRLTVL.

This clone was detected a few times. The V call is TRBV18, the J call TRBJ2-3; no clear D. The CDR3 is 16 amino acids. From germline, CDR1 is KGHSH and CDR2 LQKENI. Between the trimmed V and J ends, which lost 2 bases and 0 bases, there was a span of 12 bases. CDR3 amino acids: CASSPNPPMSTDTQYF. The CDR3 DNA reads TGTGCCAGCTCACCAAATCCGCCAATGAGCACAGATACGCAGTATTTT.

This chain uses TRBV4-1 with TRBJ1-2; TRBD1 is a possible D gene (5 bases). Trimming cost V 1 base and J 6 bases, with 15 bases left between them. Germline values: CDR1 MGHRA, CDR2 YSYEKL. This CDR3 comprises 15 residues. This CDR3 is CASSQVLGGLHGYTF. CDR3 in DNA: TGCGCCAGCAGCCAAGTCCTCGGGGGGTTACATGGCTACACCTTC.